The 2 T cell receptor beta chains given below trace back to one sample, sequenced in a study of shared clonotypes between healthy human individuals. The protocol was immunoSEQ multiplex PCR, while the TCRdb copy is restricted to in-frame clones and leaves out a portion. The sample consists of some 2,100,000 clones, about 92% of them appearing once. Positively selected for CCR7, the CD45RO-negative cells used as naive CD8 cells excluded terminally differentiated effector memory CD45RA+ cells. Sequenced sample: naive CD8+ T cells from PBMCs. These receptor sequences come from a man aged 18 to 30 in good health. Some clones in this sample may be carry-over from other donors' samples.

The chain links TRBV5-8 to TRBJ1-2; possibly TRBD1 for D (6 bases). This CDR3 region has 14 residues. Looked up from germline, CDR1 is SGHTS and CDR2 is YDEGEE. V lost 2 bases and J 6 bases, leaving 14 bases between the germline ends. The CDR3 DNA follows: TGTGCCAGCAGCTTTACAGGGAAAGTCGATGGCTACACCTTC. Amino acid sequence: CASSFTGKVDGYTF.

This chain uses TRBV7-9 with TRBJ2-7; no clear D. The germline V and J ends were trimmed by 2 bases and 3 bases, with 11 bases remaining between them. This CDR3 contains 14 residues. CDR1 and CDR2 (germline): SEHNR, FQNEAQ (reference sequence). CDR3 nucleotides: TGTGCCAGCAGCTTATTGTCCACCGGCTACGAGCAGTACTTC. This sequence encodes CASSLLSTGYEQYF.